This TCR beta chain comes out of a study of STAT5B mutations in CD4+ large granular lymphocyte leukemia. Study-level information: Among healthy controls, a particular HLA allele went with more CDR3 'QG' motifs.

The protocol was immunoSEQ multiplex PCR, while the TCRdb copy is restricted to in-frame clones and leaves out a portion. The table records about 46,000 clones, roughly four fifths of them present only once. A remark on this clone: Its antigen is currently unknown.

The study's findings and limits: CD4-sorted patient repertoires seemed more clonal than healthy CD4+ repertoires. Data were not HLA-matched across samples. Top patient clones used TRBV06 genes more often: 8/27 versus 2/35 in controls.

V was cut by 1 base and J by 3 bases, with 10 bases left in between. Germline V gives CDR1 SGHAT, CDR2 FQNNGV. This CDR3 is built from 14 residues. This TCR came from a human donor in good health. This rearrangement joins TRBV11-2 to TRBJ2-7; D might be TRBD1 (5 bases). Sequenced: CD4+ T cells from blood buffy coats. CDR3 in DNA: TGTGCCAGCAGCTTAGGCCCAGGGTACTACGAGCAGTACTTC. Amino acid sequence: CASSLGPGYYEQYF.